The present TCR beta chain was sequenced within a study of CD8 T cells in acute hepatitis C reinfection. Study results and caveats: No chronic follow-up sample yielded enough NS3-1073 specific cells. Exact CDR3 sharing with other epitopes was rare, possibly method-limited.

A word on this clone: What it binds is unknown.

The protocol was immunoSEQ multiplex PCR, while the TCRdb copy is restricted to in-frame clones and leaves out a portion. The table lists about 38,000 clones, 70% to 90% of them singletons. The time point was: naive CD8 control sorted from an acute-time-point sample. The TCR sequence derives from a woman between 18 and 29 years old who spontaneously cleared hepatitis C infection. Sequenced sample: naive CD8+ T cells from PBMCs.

The CDR3 region is CASSVGGETQYF. In DNA form, the CDR3 reads TGTGCCAGCAGCGTAGGGGGAGAGACCCAGTACTTC. The chain recombines TRBV11-2 with TRBJ2-5; tentatively, D is TRBD1 (6 bases). CDR1 and CDR2 from the germline V gene are SGHAT and FQNNGV. V lost 5 bases, J lost 4 bases, and 8 bases lay in between. The CDR3 contains 12 residues.